This entry lists 28 T cell receptor beta chains sequenced from one sample in a study of T cell responses to AZD1222 COVID-19 vaccine. TCRdb keeps only in-frame clones here, not all; method: immunoSEQ multiplex PCR. The sample shows some 69,000 clones, 65% to 90% of them seen only once. The starting material was peripheral blood, obtained on day 0 of AZD1222 vaccination. All receptors come from an adult in good health.

V is TRBV3-1 (or the pseudogene TRBV3-2) and J is TRBJ2-7; D is undetermined. The germline CDR1 and CDR2 sequences are LGHDT and YNNKEL (reference sequence). The CDR3 contains 14 residues. Trimming cost V 1 base and J 5 bases, with 12 bases left between them. The CDR3 protein is CASSQGILSHEQYF. CDR3 bases: TGTGCCAGCAGCCAAGGGATTCTTTCCCACGAGCAGTACTTC.

The CDR3 sequence is CASSQEVAGTNEKLFF. CDR3 DNA sequence: TGCGCCAGCAGCCAAGAGGTCGCAGGGACCAATGAAAAACTGTTTTTT. The chain combines TRBV4-1 with TRBJ1-4, with D possibly matching TRBD1 (5 bases). Trimming cost V 0 bases and J 5 bases, with 13 bases left between them. CDR3 size: 16 residues. Germline V gene sequence: CDR1 MGHRA, CDR2 YSYEKL.

This sequence joins TRBV6-5 and TRBJ1-1, with D possibly being TRBD1 (5 bases). This CDR3 contains 14 residues. Trimming removed 5 bases at V and 6 bases at J, with 16 bases between. CDR1 MNHEY and CDR2 SVGAGI come from the germline V gene. CDR3 in amino acids: CASSPTEAYAEAFF. As DNA, the CDR3 is TGTGCCAGCAGTCCGACAGAAGCCTATGCTGAAGCTTTCTTT.

The gene calls are TRBV27 and TRBJ1-6; D unclear. The CDR3 is 14 residues long. Trimming cost V 6 bases and J 8 bases, with 14 bases left between them. CDR1 is MNHEY, CDR2 SMNVEV, per germline (reference sequence). CDR3 residues: CASSPHGRDSPLHF. The CDR3 DNA sequence: TGTGCCAGCAGCCCGCACGGAAGAGATTCACCCCTCCACTTT.

The chain joins TRBV28 to TRBJ1-4; D remains unclear. V was cut by 6 bases and J by 7 bases, with 15 bases left in between. The CDR3 loop spans 14 amino acids. Looked up from germline, CDR1 is MDHEN and CDR2 is SYDVKM. The CDR3 is CASRGSRGGEKLFF. Here the CDR3 DNA reads TGTGCCAGCAGGGGAAGTCGAGGTGGTGAAAAACTGTTTTTT.

The chain recombines TRBV6-1 with TRBJ1-6; D uncertain. CDR1 and CDR2 (germline): MNHNS, SASEGT. This CDR3 is built from 17 residues. V lost 4 bases and J lost 0, with 13 bases in between. The CDR3 loop reads CASSGSSGSSYNSPLHF. In DNA, the CDR3 is TGTGCCAGCAGTGGCTCCAGCGGGAGCTCCTATAATTCACCCCTCCACTTT.

V and J are TRBV6-5 and TRBJ2-7; D is unresolved. The CDR3 is 15 residues long. Germline V gene sequence: CDR1 MNHEY, CDR2 SVGAGI. Trimming shortened V by 0 bases and J by 3 bases, and 12 bases separated the two germline ends. The chain's CDR3 is CASSYSPYPVYEQYF. CDR3 DNA: TGTGCCAGCAGTTACTCCCCTTATCCCGTCTACGAGCAGTACTTC.

In nucleotides, the CDR3 is TGTGCCAGCAGTGAGACCGGGACAGGGGCCGGCGGCTACACCTTC. Its translation: CASSETGTGAGGYTF. The V gene is TRBV6-1, the J gene TRBJ1-2, with 10 bases lining up with TRBD1. V lost 3 bases to trimming and J lost 8 bases; unmatched junction nucleotides: 9. Germline V gene data show CDR1 as MNHNS and CDR2 as SASEGT. The CDR3 runs to 15 residues.

The table lists this clone with a count of one. The rearrangement joins TRBV3-1 (or the pseudogene TRBV3-2) to TRBJ2-1; 14 nucleotides match TRBD2. This CDR3 has 20 residues. Germline CDR1 and CDR2: LGHDT and YNNKEL (reference sequence). The V segment lost 4 bases and the J segment 6 bases; nucleotides outside the gene matches: 17. This chain's CDR3 is CASSLSVGTSGGRGFNEQFF. The CDR3 DNA reads TGTGCCAGCAGCCTCTCCGTTGGGACTAGCGGGGGAAGGGGGTTCAATGAGCAGTTCTTC.

The chain recombines TRBV5-1 with TRBJ2-2, with a possible D match to TRBD1 (5 bases). The CDR3 is 14 amino acids. CDR1 is SGHRS, CDR2 YFSETQ, per germline. The germline V and J ends were trimmed by 4 bases and 3 bases, with 10 bases remaining between them. The CDR3 region has the DNA TGCGCCAGCAGCATCAGGGTTGACACCGGGGAGCTGTTTTTT. Amino acid sequence: CASSIRVDTGELFF.

The chain's CDR3 is CASSAGRDTQYF. CDR3 bases: TGTGCCAGCAGTGCAGGGAGAGATACGCAGTATTTT. The J gene is TRBJ2-3, the V gene TRBV27; D tentatively fits TRBD1 or TRBD2 (5 bases each). Per the germline V gene, CDR1 is MNHEY and CDR2 is SMNVEV (reference sequence). The CDR3 runs 12 residues. V lost 5 bases to trimming and J lost 5 bases, with 8 bases between them.

The gene calls are TRBV30 and TRBJ2-5; TRBD2 might be the D (6 bases). V was cut by 0 bases and J by 4 bases, with 9 bases left in between. This CDR3 region has 13 residues. Germline V gives CDR1 GTSNPN, CDR2 SVGIG (reference sequence). CDR3 coding DNA: TGTGCCTGGAGTGTACTGGGGGGAGAGACCCAGTACTTC. Residues: CAWSVLGGETQYF.

The rearrangement links TRBV9 to TRBJ2-5, with 8 positions matching TRBD2. Trimming at V came to 0 bases and at J to 4 bases, leaving 8 bases not matched to a gene. Germline V gene lookup returns CDR1 SGDLS and CDR2 YYNGEE. The CDR3 has 16 residues. In DNA, the CDR3 is TGTGCCAGCAGCGTAGTTGATAGCGGGGAGGGAGAGACCCAGTACTTC. It is translated as CASSVVDSGEGETQYF.

This clone was observed a few times. As DNA, the CDR3 is TGTGCCAGGCCGGGGACAGGTTCTCTTACCGGGGAGCTGTTTTTT. This gives the protein CARPGTGSLTGELFF. The chain is built from TRBV7-9 and TRBJ2-2, with 8 bases fitting TRBD1. Germline CDR1 SEHNR, CDR2 FQNEAQ (reference sequence). After removal of 9 bases from V and 5 bases from J, the junction contained 11 bases not matched to a gene. The CDR3 is 15 residues long.

The chain is built from TRBV3-1 (or the pseudogene TRBV3-2) and TRBJ1-6; maybe TRBD1 (6 bases). CDR1 and CDR2 (germline): LGHDT, YNNKEL (reference sequence). The CDR3 loop spans 13 amino acids. V was pared by 5 bases and J by 7 bases, with 9 bases between. CDR3 nucleotide sequence: TGTGCCAGCAGCGGGCAGGGGAATTCACCCCTCCACTTT. Translating it yields CASSGQGNSPLHF.

The chain is built from TRBV6-4 and TRBJ2-2, with TRBD1 matching 11 bases. The CDR3 is made up of 17 amino acids. The ends lost 6 bases at V and 5 bases at J; junction bases unmatched: 11. CDR1 and CDR2 (germline): MRHNA, SNTAGT. For the CDR3, the DNA is TGTGCCAGCAGCAGGACAGGGGGCGGCCGGAAAACCGGGGAGCTGTTTTTT. Translation: CASSRTGGGRKTGELFF.

The genes are TRBV27 and TRBJ2-1; 13 positions agree with TRBD2. Germline V gene lookup returns CDR1 MNHEY and CDR2 SMNVEV (reference sequence). Germline trimming cut 2 bases from V and 7 bases from J; bases unmatched to any gene: 8. The CDR3 runs 17 residues. DNA of the CDR3: TGTGCCAGCAGTTTAAAGGGACTAGCGGGGAGTAGAAATGAGCAGTTCTTC. It specifies CASSLKGLAGSRNEQFF.

The chain carries TRBV18 and TRBJ1-1; D remains ambiguous. The CDR3 is 14 amino acids. Looked up from germline, CDR1 is KGHSH and CDR2 is LQKENI. The V gene lost 3 bases and the J gene lost 2 bases, with 10 bases spanning the gap. The CDR3 loop is CASSPTAVNTEAFF. In DNA, the CDR3 is TGTGCCAGCTCACCTACCGCTGTCAACACTGAAGCTTTCTTT. Supplemented by reference TRBV18 and TRBJ1-1, the full variable domain reads NAGVMQNPRHLVRRRGQEARLRCSPMKGHSHVYWYRQLPEEGLKFMVYLQKENIIDESGMPKERFSAEFPKEGPSILRIQQVVRGDSAAYFCASSPTAVNTEAFFGQGTRLTVV.

This clone has a handful of counts. The J gene is TRBJ2-3, the V gene TRBV5-5; D is perhaps TRBD1 or TRBD2 (5 bases each). The CDR3 length is 16 residues. V was pared by 0 bases and J by 3 bases, with 14 bases between. Per the germline V gene, CDR1 is SGHKS and CDR2 is YYEKEE (reference sequence). The CDR3 nucleotides read TGTGCCAGCAGCTTGGAGACGGGGACGGTAACAGATACGCAGTATTTT. Protein product: CASSLETGTVTDTQYF.

The chain joins TRBV28 to TRBJ2-7; no clear D gene. The CDR3 is 13 residues long. Germline V CDR1 and CDR2: MDHEN, SYDVKM. The V gene lost 3 bases and the J gene lost 2 bases, with 8 bases spanning the gap. CDR3 loop: CASSLQRTYEQYF. DNA of the CDR3: TGTGCCAGCAGTTTGCAGAGAACCTACGAGCAGTACTTC.

This sequence joins TRBV7-3 and TRBJ2-3, with 7 bases matching TRBD2. The germline CDR1 and CDR2 sequences are SGHTA and FQGTGA. V shed 2 bases, J shed 2 bases, and the junction held 4 bases outside the gene matches. The CDR3 loop spans 15 amino acids. In DNA, the CDR3 is TGTGCCAGCAGCTTATACGGGGGGAACACAGATACGCAGTATTTT. Amino acids: CASSLYGGNTDTQYF.

The gene calls are TRBV19 and TRBJ1-2; 8 bases align to TRBD1. The V and J ends lost 8 bases and 0 bases, in that order; junction bases with no gene match: 5. This CDR3 comprises 14 residues. Germline CDR1 is LNHDA and CDR2 is SQIVND (reference sequence). CDR3 region: CASRTGSSNYGYTF. The CDR3 coding sequence is TGTGCCAGTCGGACAGGGAGTTCTAACTATGGCTACACCTTC.

The rearrangement joins TRBV7-2 to TRBJ2-5; 7 positions match TRBD2. CDR3 length equals 15 residues. J gave up 0 bases and V 3 bases, and 4 bases lay outside the gene matches. Germline V lookup: CDR1 SGHTA, CDR2 FQGNSA. The CDR3 coding sequence is TGTGCCAGCAGCTTGGGGCGGGGGTACCAAGAGACCCAGTACTTC. Encoded protein: CASSLGRGYQETQYF.

This clone occurred a few times. V is TRBV14 and J is TRBJ1-2; 7 positions match TRBD1. The CDR3 runs 15 residues. J gave up 8 bases and V 0 bases, and 9 bases lay outside the gene matches. Looked up from germline, CDR1 is SGHDN and CDR2 is FVKESK. The CDR3 reads CASSQDFTGAGGYTF. In DNA form, the CDR3 reads TGTGCCAGCAGCCAAGACTTCACAGGGGCCGGGGGCTACACCTTC.

This chain joins TRBV5-1 and TRBJ2-7; D is uncertain. V was cut by 0 bases and J by 3 bases, with 7 bases left in between. CDR1 and CDR2 (germline): SGHRS, YFSETQ. The CDR3 loop spans 13 amino acids. The CDR3 is CASSLAPFYEQYF. The CDR3 coding sequence is TGCGCCAGCAGCTTGGCCCCGTTCTACGAGCAGTACTTC.

The CDR3 DNA follows: TGTGCCAGCAGTCTAAGGACAGGGGGCCTTTTGACAGATACGCAGTATTTT. It encodes CASSLRTGGLLTDTQYF. The rearrangement joins TRBV6-6 to TRBJ2-3; 11 nucleotides align to TRBD1. J gave up 3 bases and V 5 bases, and 10 bases lay outside the gene matches. The germline V gene encodes CDR1 MNHNY and CDR2 SVGAGI (reference sequence). The CDR3 length is 17 residues.

DNA for the CDR3: TGTGCCACCCACAGGGGTCCAGGGCAAGAGACCCAGTACTTC. This gives the protein CATHRGPGQETQYF. The chain employs TRBV6-5 and TRBJ2-5; 7 nucleotides agree with TRBD1. The germline gives CDR1 MNHEY, CDR2 SVGAGI. Germline trimming cut 10 bases from V and 2 bases from J; bases unmatched to any gene: 10. There are 14 residues in the CDR3.

The rearrangement joins TRBV10-2 to TRBJ2-3; 10 bases are a match to TRBD2. The CDR3 extends over 14 amino acids. The germline gives CDR1 WSHSY, CDR2 SAAADI. The ends lost 4 bases at V and 5 bases at J; junction bases unmatched: 3. The CDR3 reads CASSGIAGGDTQYF. DNA of the CDR3: TGCGCCAGCAGTGGAATAGCGGGGGGAGATACGCAGTATTTT.